These T cell receptor beta chains were read from a single sample in a study of CD8+ T cells in alopecia areata. The data were produced by immunoSEQ multiplex PCR, yet TCRdb's version contains in-frame clones alone and is incomplete. The sample has over 150,000 clones; around 63% are singletons. This sample comprised CD4+ T cells sorted from blood, obtained at week 0. Receptors were obtained from a human donor with alopecia areata. Each CDR3 is given with its conserved first and last residue. Fields, in order: J gene, clone size, D gene, V gene, CDR3 protein, CDR3 DNA. D genes are given only for firm matches. Clone size appears in some rows only: once, few, many, or a class for an expanded clone.

J: TRBJ2-1
size: .
D: .
V: TRBV9
CDR3: CASSVVASPTDEQFF
DNA: TGTGCCAGCAGCGTAGTTGCTTCTCCTACGGATGAGCAGTTCTTC

J: TRBJ2-3
size: .
D: .
V: TRBV7-8
CDR3: CASSLGVGTDTQYF
DNA: TGTGCCAGCAGCTTAGGGGTTGGAACAGATACGCAGTATTTT

J: TRBJ2-1
size: few
D: TRBD1
V: TRBV6-5
CDR3: CASRKIGQALEQFF
DNA: TGTGCCAGCAGGAAAATCGGACAGGCGTTAGAGCAGTTCTTC

J: TRBJ2-7
size: few
D: .
V: TRBV29-1
CDR3: CSVHDRAREQYF
DNA: TGCAGCGTTCACGATCGGGCGAGGGAGCAGTACTTC

J: TRBJ2-5
size: .
D: TRBD1
V: TRBV2
CDR3: CASRPLGQGESETQYF
DNA: TGTGCCAGCAGGCCGCTGGGACAGGGTGAGAGTGAGACCCAGTACTTC

J: TRBJ2-7
size: few
D: .
V: TRBV7-2
CDR3: CASSLRAGPSSYEQYF
DNA: TGTGCCAGCAGCTTACGGGCGGGGCCAAGCTCCTACGAGCAGTACTTC

J: TRBJ2-3
size: few
D: .
V: TRBV7-2
CDR3: CASSLELGRTQYF
DNA: TGTGCCAGCAGCTTAGAACTAGGAAGGACGCAGTATTTT

J: TRBJ2-7
size: .
D: .
V: TRBV5-1
CDR3: CASSFPGSGEQYF
DNA: TGCGCCAGCAGCTTTCCGGGATCGGGCGAGCAGTACTTC

J: TRBJ2-2
size: .
D: .
V: TRBV7-3
CDR3: CASSSRSRPGELFF
DNA: TGTGCCAGCAGCTCCAGAAGCCGGCCCGGGGAGCTGTTTTTT

J: TRBJ1-2
size: .
D: TRBD1
V: TRBV29-1
CDR3: CSVTTTGYGYTF
DNA: TGCAGCGTCACGACGACAGGGTATGGCTACACCTTC